This entry lists 26 T cell receptor beta chains sequenced from one sample in a study of identical twins. TCRdb re-derived calls from the 5' RACE reads in MiXCR, one entry per CDR3 protein. Of 700,000 or so distinct CDR3 sequences detected, 21% appear once; the ten largest clones hold roughly 4%. These data were also filed under a second study, of T cells expressing NK-cell markers.

Sequencing used PBMCs. These receptor sequences come from a woman aged 18-29 years in good health.

This clonotype was found a few times. This sequence joins TRBV9 and TRBJ2-5; the D is unclear. The germline CDR1 and CDR2 sequences are SGDLS and YYNGEE. Between the trimmed V and J ends, which lost 1 base and 0 bases, there was a span of 10 bases. The CDR3 covers 15 residues. CDR3 coding DNA: TGTGCCAGCAGCGTATATGGGGTCCACCAAGAGACCCAGTACTTC. The encoded protein is CASSVYGVHQETQYF.

This clonotype has just a few counts. The chain uses TRBV5-1 and TRBJ2-3; D is ambiguous. CDR1 and CDR2 (germline): SGHRS, YFSETQ. Trimming pared 0 bases from V and 0 bases from J, leaving 8 bases between. This CDR3 spans 15 amino acids. The CDR3: CASSLASPSTDTQYF. The CDR3 nucleotides read TGCGCCAGCAGCTTGGCCTCGCCTAGCACAGATACGCAGTATTTT.

The chain combines TRBV15 with TRBJ2-7; 9 bases agree with TRBD2. Germline CDR1 and CDR2: LNHNV and YYDKDF (reference sequence). Losses at the gene ends were 3 bases for V and 0 bases for J; bases not matched to a gene: 9. This CDR3 has 17 amino acids. The CDR3 coding sequence is TGTGCCACCAGCAGGGCGGGAGGGCCTAGCAGCTCCTACGAGCAGTACTTC. Translation: CATSRAGGPSSSYEQYF. Variable domain in full (rest from reference TRBV15 and TRBJ2-7): DAMVIQNPRYQVTQFGKPVTLSCSQTLNHNVMYWYQQKSSQAPKLLFHYYDKDFNNEADTPDNFQSRRPNTSFCFLDIRSPGLGDTAMYLCATSRAGGPSSSYEQYFGPGTRLTVT.

CDR3 region: CASSQSPWDTSRKTNEKLFF. CDR3 nucleotide sequence: TGCGCCAGCAGCCAATCCCCGTGGGACACCTCTCGGAAAACTAATGAAAAACTGTTTTTT. The rearrangement uses TRBV4-1 and TRBJ1-4, with D tentatively TRBD1 (6 bases). The CDR3 loop spans 20 amino acids. V lost 2 bases, J lost 1 base, and 23 bases lay in between. The germline gives CDR1 MGHRA, CDR2 YSYEKL.

A few counts support this clonotype. The chain links TRBV12-3 or TRBV12-4 to TRBJ2-2; D unresolved. The V and J ends lost 2 bases and 7 bases respectively, with 8 bases between them. This CDR3 comprises 13 residues. The CDR3 DNA sequence: TGTGCCAGCAGTTTAAGCGCAGGCGGGGAGCTGTTTTTT. Its translation is CASSLSAGGELFF.

In its sample, this clonotype was seen many times. The chain links TRBV20-1 to TRBJ2-7, with D perhaps matching TRBD1 or TRBD2 (5 bases each). Trimming shortened V by 4 bases and J by 3 bases, and 10 bases separated the two germline ends. The CDR3 has 12 residues. Looked up from germline, CDR1 is DFQATT and CDR2 is SNEGSKA (reference sequence). The CDR3 coding sequence is TGCAGTGCTACCAGGGACGGCTACGAGCAGTACTTC. As protein: CSATRDGYEQYF.

The chain carries TRBV6-5 and TRBJ2-7, with 9 bases fitting TRBD1. The germline V gene has CDR1 MNHEY and CDR2 SVGAGI. The V and J ends lost 4 bases and 6 bases, in that order; junction bases with no gene match: 10. CDR3 size: 15 residues. The CDR3: CASSFPGQGGPEQYF. Here the CDR3 DNA reads TGTGCCAGCAGTTTCCCGGGACAGGGAGGACCCGAGCAGTACTTC.

This chain uses TRBV15 with TRBJ2-5, with D unresolved. The ends were cut back, 1 base at V and 2 bases at J, with 11 bases in the middle. The germline V gene has CDR1 LNHNV and CDR2 YYDKDF (reference sequence). There are 15 residues in the CDR3. The CDR3 spells CATSRGAGRQETQYF. CDR3 DNA sequence: TGTGCCACCAGCAGAGGGGCAGGCCGACAAGAGACCCAGTACTTC.

CDR3 nucleotides: TGTGCCAGCAGTCCTCTCCTTTCAGGGAGGGACCGGTTTTTT. Encoded protein: CASSPLLSGRDRFF. This chain connects TRBV28 to TRBJ2-2, with TRBD2 matching over 7 bases. The CDR3 has 14 residues. V lost 5 bases and J lost 16; bases outside the gene matches: 16. CDR1 is MDHEN, CDR2 SYDVKM, per germline.

V is TRBV7-2 and J is TRBJ2-3; D gene uncertain. This CDR3 is built from 13 residues. The V gene lost 4 bases and the J gene lost 2 bases, with 7 bases spanning the gap. Germline V lookup: CDR1 SGHTA, CDR2 FQGNSA. The CDR3 region is CASSWGNTDTQYF. Here the CDR3 DNA reads TGTGCCAGCAGCTGGGGTAACACAGATACGCAGTATTTT.

The chain joins TRBV7-2 to TRBJ2-5, with 7 bases identical to TRBD2. V shed 0 bases and J 2 bases; nucleotides not matched to a gene: 12. Germline V gene data show CDR1 as SGHTA and CDR2 as FQGNSA. The CDR3 contains 18 residues. The CDR3 bases are TGTGCCAGCAGCTTAGCCCACCTCATGACTAGCCGGCAAGAGACCCAGTACTTC. Translation: CASSLAHLMTSRQETQYF.

The sample holds a few counts of this clonotype. The chain carries TRBV5-6 and TRBJ2-1, with a possible D match to TRBD1 (6 bases). CDR3 length: 15 residues. Trimming pared 3 bases from V and 3 bases from J, leaving 13 bases between. Germline CDR1 is SGHDT and CDR2 is YYEEEE. For the CDR3, the DNA is TGTGCCAGCAGCTCGGGACACCTCCTCTACAATGAGCAGTTCTTC. Translation gives CASSSGHLLYNEQFF.

The CDR3 protein is CSAGVGPGEPQHF. In nucleotides, the CDR3 is TGCAGTGCCGGGGTAGGGCCCGGGGAGCCCCAGCATTTT. V is TRBV20-1 and J is TRBJ1-5; D unclear. The CDR3 contains 13 residues. V dropped 6 bases and J dropped 8 bases, with 17 bases sitting between them. Germline-derived CDR1 and CDR2 are DFQATT and SNEGSKA (reference sequence).

V and J are TRBV20-1 and TRBJ2-3; 8 bases fit TRBD2. The CDR3 has 16 amino acids. Trimming cost V 3 bases and J 3 bases; bases outside gene matches: 11. Germline assignment: CDR1 DFQATT and CDR2 SNEGSKA (reference sequence). The CDR3, as DNA: TGCAGTGCTAGCAATCGGGAGGGCCGGGTTACAGATACGCAGTATTTT. Translation: CSASNREGRVTDTQYF.

The chain uses TRBV7-9 and TRBJ1-6; tentative D call: TRBD1 (6 bases). The CDR3 runs to 16 residues. Germline V CDR1 and CDR2: SEHNR, FQNEAQ (reference sequence). Trimming removed 1 base at V and 2 bases at J, with 9 bases between. CDR3 DNA: TGTGCCAGCAGCTTAGTAGGGGGAACCTATAATTCACCCCTCCACTTT. Translated: CASSLVGGTYNSPLHF.

This clonotype has at least ten counts. This chain connects TRBV20-1 to TRBJ1-1; perhaps TRBD1 as D (6 bases). The CDR3 has 11 residues. Trimming stripped 6 bases from V and 8 bases from J, with 13 bases between. Germline CDR1 is DFQATT and CDR2 is SNEGSKA (reference sequence). The CDR3 DNA follows: TGCAGTGCCCCTGACGACAGGGAAGCTTTCTTT. Translated: CSAPDDREAFF.

This clonotype has just a few counts. J is TRBJ1-1 and V is TRBV5-5, with TRBD1 as a possible D gene (5 bases). CDR1 is SGHKS, CDR2 YYEKEE, per germline (reference sequence). The CDR3 is made up of 15 amino acids. V was clipped by 4 bases and J by 7 bases, with 20 bases between them. The CDR3 sequence is CASSPQERTGSEAFF. The CDR3, as DNA: TGTGCCAGCAGCCCCCAGGAACGAACAGGTAGTGAAGCTTTCTTT.

J is TRBJ1-1 and V is TRBV10-2; 9 bases map to TRBD1. V shed 5 bases and J 1 base; nucleotides not matched to a gene: 5. Germline-derived CDR1 and CDR2 are WSHSY and SAAADI. The CDR3 contains 15 residues. This CDR3 reads CASSYGDRENTEAFF. CDR3 DNA: TGCGCCAGCAGTTATGGGGACAGGGAGAACACTGAAGCTTTCTTT.

This chain uses TRBV10-3 with TRBJ2-1; TRBD2 might be the D (5 bases). The germline V and J ends were trimmed by 0 bases and 10 bases, with 10 bases remaining between them. The CDR3 loop spans 13 amino acids. From germline, CDR1 is ENHRY and CDR2 SYGVKD. The CDR3 loop reads CAISESSDSEQFF. CDR3 in DNA: TGTGCCATCAGTGAGTCGTCGGACTCCGAGCAGTTCTTC.

This chain uses TRBV12-3 or TRBV12-4 with TRBJ1-1; D remains ambiguous. The V end lost 6 bases, the J end lost 2 bases, and 7 bases lay between the germline ends. The CDR3 runs 12 residues. CDR3 amino acids: CASRKRNTEAFF. The CDR3 DNA follows: TGTGCCAGCAGAAAGAGAAACACTGAAGCTTTCTTT.

This clonotype was observed a handful of times. The chain couples TRBV5-1 to TRBJ2-5, with TRBD1 matching 7 bases. Germline CDR1 SGHRS, CDR2 YFSETQ. The CDR3 spans 15 residues. V gave up 3 bases and J gave up 5 bases; unmatched junction bases: 10. The chain's CDR3 is CASSSQRQGSETQYF. CDR3 nucleotide sequence: TGCGCCAGCAGCTCCCAGCGACAGGGATCGGAGACCCAGTACTTC.

The V gene is TRBV20-1, the J gene TRBJ2-7; TRBD2 aligns across 8 bases. CDR3 length: 15 amino acids. Trimming took 4 bases from V and 0 from J; bases not matched to a gene: 8. The germline V gene encodes CDR1 DFQATT and CDR2 SNEGSKA (reference sequence). The CDR3: CSATALAVSSYEQYF. CDR3 nucleotides: TGCAGTGCTACCGCACTAGCGGTAAGCTCCTACGAGCAGTACTTC.

This chain connects TRBV27 to TRBJ2-7; TRBD1 is a possible D gene (7 bases). The germline CDR1 and CDR2 sequences are MNHEY and SMNVEV (reference sequence). With 3 bases removed from V and 3 bases from J, the gap between germline ends came to 12 bases. The CDR3 is 14 residues long. The CDR3 sequence: CASSFQGGDYEQYF. The CDR3 DNA follows: TGTGCCAGCAGTTTCCAGGGGGGAGACTACGAGCAGTACTTC.

The chain carries TRBV12-3 or TRBV12-4 and TRBJ1-5; D might be TRBD1 (6 bases). The CDR3 length is 15 residues. Trimming took 7 bases from V and 5 from J, leaving 18 bases between them. CDR3 region: CASNSGGGKDQPQHF. The CDR3 nucleotides are TGTGCCAGCAATAGTGGAGGGGGGAAGGATCAGCCCCAGCATTTT.

This clonotype occurred many times. CDR3 sequence reads: CASGRDFAPLHF. CDR3 DNA sequence: TGTGCCAGCGGCAGGGATTTTGCCCCCCTCCACTTT. The chain carries TRBV6-5 and TRBJ1-6; possible D gene TRBD1, 5 bases. CDR1 is MNHEY, CDR2 SVGAGI, per germline. The germline V and J ends were trimmed by 8 bases and 13 bases, with 15 bases remaining between them. The CDR3 consists of 12 residues.

This clonotype came up once. The V gene is TRBV12-3 or TRBV12-4, the J gene TRBJ2-2; D call uncertain. The CDR3 loop spans 13 amino acids. The germline V and J ends were trimmed by 3 bases and 6 bases, with 8 bases remaining between them. The CDR3 nucleotides are TGTGCCAGCAGTTTCTTTATCCCCGGGGAGCTGTTTTTT. This gives the protein CASSFFIPGELFF.